The present TCR beta chain was sequenced within a study of regulatory T cells in long-lasting Graves disease (dated by TCRdb to about 2021). With respect to the entire study: Patients with newly diagnosed Graves' disease had been on antithyroid drugs for under 3 months. Peripheral blood TCR sequencing and RNA sequencing compared persistent Graves' disease patients with newly diagnosed Graves' disease patients. The study was conducted in China and was registered as a clinical trial. A total of around 35 samples were covered by TCR sequencing, comprising around 13 persistent and roughly 20 newly diagnosed Graves' disease patients.

Trimmed from V: 4 bases; trimmed from J: 7 bases; junction bases lacking a gene match: 6. CDR1 is given as LNHDA and CDR2 as SQIVND, both from the germline V gene (reference sequence). Its CDR3 holds 14 amino acids, cysteine through phenylalanine. The read is trimmed to its CDR3 DNA, 42 bases read in frame from base 1. In light of the paper, this sample's time point label describes: newly diagnosed GD, antithyroid drugs for less than 3 months. For both TCR sequencing and RNA sequencing, RNA was extracted from PBMCs using TRIzol. Graves' disease was diagnosed according to American Thyroid Association guidelines. Patients were recruited from an endocrinology department in Xi'an, China. Each patient gave 7 to 9.5 milliliters of peripheral blood, collected in an EDTA anticoagulant tube. Ficoll Paque Plus density gradient separation was used to isolate PBMCs, and no further T cell sorting was done. An Agilent 2100 Bioanalyzer and agarose gel were used to assess RNA quality, and a NanoDrop 2000 was used to measure RNA concentration.

The library came from multiplex PCR. Sequencing used an Illumina HiSeq 4000. TCR beta libraries were built with iRepertoire HTBI primers and Arm-PCR amplification of CDR3 regions. Gel purification was performed on PCR products prior to sequencing. On the study's bioinformatics: Gene usage analysis of CDR3 amino acid clonotypes used the 62 TRBV and around 14 TRBJ segments found across samples. Filtered high-quality paired reads were merged into contigs using COPE and FqMerger. BLAST was used to align contigs to IMGT TRBV, TRBD and TRBJ reference genes, and CDR3 was defined according to IMGT. Highly expanded clones were defined as clonotypes with a frequency above 0.1%. Shannon entropy served as the measure of repertoire diversity, while the Gini coefficient captured V-J evenness. A clonotype found in more than one individual was treated as public. The public reads were reanalyzed by TCRdb: fastp trimming at Q25, MiXCR alignment, in-frame beta chains only. CDR3 protein sequences are deduplicated, and each keeps its most common genes and DNA. None of the V and J calls come from the authors' own analysis; TCRdb made them. This sample gives about 620,000 distinct CDR3 sequences in total; roughly 15% of them show up just once. The ten biggest clones cover around 18% of the sample.

Note on this clonotype: This receptor's antigen is unknown. No base quality information exists; no much larger clone differs at one position.

The paper's findings and limits, for the study overall: Persistent disease showed preferential use of TRBV28, TRBJ1-2 and TRBJ2-5, whereas newly diagnosed disease favored TRBV20-1 and TRBJ2-1. Compared with newly diagnosed patients, persistent Graves' disease patients had lower TCR Shannon entropy and fewer highly expanded clones, which suggests clonal expansion. The authors noted that the small sample size was a limitation that may lower accuracy. Sequencing and analysis were restricted to the TCR beta chain. The study examined only peripheral blood because the primary lesion, thyroid tissue, could not be accessed. More public clonotypes were shared among persistent patients (more than 2,500) than among newly diagnosed patients (roughly 960).

A further study also used this sample, focusing on T cells in Graves' hyperthyroidism and ophthalmopathy. As that second study puts it: Stable Graves' hyperthyroidism was defined as the absence of progression to ophthalmopathy over 18 months of follow-up. Hyperthyroidism patients were newly diagnosed, with disease duration under 2 months, and aged 18 to 65 years. Any patient with an uncontrolled infection, another autoimmune disease, pregnancy or lactation was excluded. Diagnoses relied on clinical symptoms, serum thyroxine and TRAb, thyroid ultrasound and orbital computed tomography. The TCR CDR3 was subjected to a first round of RT-PCR using the HTBI primer set and the Qiagen OneStep RT-PCR kit. Most expanded thyroid clonotypes (frequency above 0.001) were also found in blood, which suggests that blood repertoires may mirror thyroid immune responses. A model built on a 13 V-J signature distinguished ophthalmopathy from stable hyperthyroidism, reaching 87.88% sensitivity and about 81% specificity in cross-validation and 80%/75% in testing. In validation, the model predicted progression to ophthalmopathy with approximately 71% sensitivity and less than 75% specificity, a median of approximately 6.7 months before onset. TCR V-J signatures able to tell the groups apart were searched for in a discovery cohort of some 100 patients, of whom roughly 42 had Graves' ophthalmopathy and some 60 had stable Graves' hyperthyroidism. Prospective prediction of ophthalmopathy was tested in an independent validation cohort of under 20 hyperthyroidism patients and 17 patients who later progressed to ophthalmopathy. The 100 discovery patients were divided at random into training and test sets in a 7:3 ratio. In addition, the study compared T-cell repertoires in thyroid tissue and in blood from several Graves' hyperthyroidism patients. After sampling, hyperthyroidism patients received methimazole starting at 30 mg daily, and ophthalmopathy patients received high-dose intravenous methylprednisolone. The libraries were constructed in a second round of multiplex PCR and then size-selected and purified. Libraries were sequenced paired-end with 100 bp reads on an Illumina HiSeq2000. SOAPnuke was used to process the raw data, throwing out any read that contained adapters or uncalled bases, had a mean Phred below 15, or lacked an exact constant-primer or identifier match. COPE v1.2.5 was used to merge high-quality paired reads, and clonotypes were defined as unique nucleotide sequences. Clonotypes were aligned to IMGT TRBV, TRBD and TRBJ reference segments using MiTCR v1.1. The analysis included only V-J combinations with a frequency above 0.0001, which together covered roughly 99% of the repertoires. A TCS score was defined as the ratio of F50 (clonal expansion) to E x V (chaos), with BLOSUM62-based TCRdist applied between CDR3 peptides within each V-J. Welch's t-statistics and random forest reduced 514 V-J features to 10 to 15, which were used in a naive Bayes classifier (R e1071). No statistical method was used to set the sample size in advance, and investigators knew the group allocation. The paper reports TCR Vbeta CDR3 sequencing of 135 peripheral blood samples: under 45 ophthalmopathy, fewer than 80 hyperthyroidism and approximately 17 progressor patients.

The sequences come from peripheral blood mononuclear cells (PBMCs), collected at new diagnosis, from a patient treated with antithyroid drugs. This TCR was recovered from a woman aged 25-40 years with Graves disease. Donor details come from another sample of the same person, matched by shared clones. The chain joins TRBV19 to TRBJ2-1; TRBD2 lines up with 8 middle nucleotides. The CDR3 protein: CASSNSGGGNEQFF. The base sequence is TGTGCCAGTAGTAATTCGGGAGGGGGGAATGAGCAGTTCTTC.